Detailed here is one T cell receptor beta chain. Its antigen is unidentified. Per the germline V gene, CDR1 is SQVTM and CDR2 is ANQGSEA. This CDR3 region has 13 residues. Trimming took 3 bases from V and 1 from J, leaving 7 bases between them. The data derive from a study of cytomegalovirus exposure and HLA in healthy donors. Findings and limits, study-wide: Association of a missense DCLRE1C variant with TCR beta V- and J-gene trimming was reported in a later analysis.

The PCR employed 60 Vbeta primers together with 13 Jbeta primers. Repertoires were generated with immunoSEQ multiplex PCR, while TCRdb's copy carries only in-frame clones and drops some. In the table there are more than 90,000 clones, about four fifths of which are singletons. V usage is TRBV29-1 and J usage is TRBJ1-3, with D unresolved. The sequencing input was PBMCs. This TCR was recovered from a man aged 45-65 years in good health and CMV-seronegative. This CDR3 is CSVDLESGNTIYF. The CDR3 DNA is TGCAGCGTTGACTTGGAGTCTGGAAACACCATATATTTT.